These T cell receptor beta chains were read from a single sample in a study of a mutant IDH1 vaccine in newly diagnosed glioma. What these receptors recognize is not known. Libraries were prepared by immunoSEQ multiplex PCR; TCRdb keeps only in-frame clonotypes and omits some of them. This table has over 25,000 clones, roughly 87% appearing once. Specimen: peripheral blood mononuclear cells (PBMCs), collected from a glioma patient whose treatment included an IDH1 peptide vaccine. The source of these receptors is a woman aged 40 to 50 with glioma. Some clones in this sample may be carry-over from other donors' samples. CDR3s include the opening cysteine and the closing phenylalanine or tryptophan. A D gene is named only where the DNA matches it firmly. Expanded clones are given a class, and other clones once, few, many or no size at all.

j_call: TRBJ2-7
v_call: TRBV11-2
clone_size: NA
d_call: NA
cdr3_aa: CASGRPAGGEQYF
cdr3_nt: TGTGCCAGCGGCCGACCGGCCGGTGGCGAGCAGTACTTC

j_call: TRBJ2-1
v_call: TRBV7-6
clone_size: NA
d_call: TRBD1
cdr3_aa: CASSQSQGRSYEQFF
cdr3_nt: TGTGCCAGCAGCCAATCACAGGGGAGATCTTATGAGCAGTTCTTC

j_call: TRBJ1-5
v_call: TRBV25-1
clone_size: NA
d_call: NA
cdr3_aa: CASSEVGRVGQPQHF
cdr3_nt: TGTGCCAGCAGTGAAGTGGGCAGGGTTGGTCAGCCCCAGCATTTT

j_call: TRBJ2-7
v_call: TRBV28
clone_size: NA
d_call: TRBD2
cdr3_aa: CASSFSLAGLSYEQYF
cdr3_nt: TGTGCCAGCAGTTTTTCTCTAGCGGGGCTATCCTACGAGCAGTACTTC

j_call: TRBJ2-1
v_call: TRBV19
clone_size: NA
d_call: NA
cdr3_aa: CASGDLRASGDEQFF
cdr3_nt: TGTGCCAGCGGGGACCTGAGGGCAAGTGGGGATGAGCAGTTCTTC

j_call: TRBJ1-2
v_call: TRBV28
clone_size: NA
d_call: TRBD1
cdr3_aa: CASSSDGQANYGYTF
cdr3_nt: TGTGCCAGCAGTTCAGACGGACAGGCCAACTATGGCTACACCTTC

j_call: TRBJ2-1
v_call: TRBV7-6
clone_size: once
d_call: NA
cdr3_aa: CASSVGGIGNEQFF
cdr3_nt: TGTGCCAGCAGTGTCGGGGGAATAGGGAATGAGCAGTTCTTC

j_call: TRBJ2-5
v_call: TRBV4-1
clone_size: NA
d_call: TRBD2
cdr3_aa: CASSRGTSGGPDQETQYF
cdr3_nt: TGCGCCAGCAGCCGGGGGACTAGCGGGGGGCCAGACCAAGAGACCCAGTACTTC

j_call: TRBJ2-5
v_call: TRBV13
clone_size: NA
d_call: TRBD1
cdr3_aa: CASSTRTGGAKTQYF
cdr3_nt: TGTGCCAGCAGCACGCGGACAGGGGGCGCGAAGACCCAGTACTTC

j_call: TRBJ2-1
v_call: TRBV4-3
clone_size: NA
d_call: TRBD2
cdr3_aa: CASSQVRAGVGEQFF
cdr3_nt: TGCGCCAGCAGCCAAGTACGCGCGGGGGTAGGAGAGCAGTTCTTC

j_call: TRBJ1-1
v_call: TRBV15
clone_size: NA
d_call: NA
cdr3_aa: CATSRAGRGVEAFF
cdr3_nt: TGTGCCACCAGCAGAGCTGGCAGGGGCGTTGAAGCTTTCTTT

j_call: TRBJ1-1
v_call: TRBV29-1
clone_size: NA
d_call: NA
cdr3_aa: CSVVGVGTEAFF
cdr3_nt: TGCAGCGTGGTCGGGGTGGGCACTGAAGCTTTCTTT

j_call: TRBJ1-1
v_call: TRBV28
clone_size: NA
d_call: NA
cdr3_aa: CASSFWGRQTEAFF
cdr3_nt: TGTGCCAGCAGTTTTTGGGGGAGACAGACTGAAGCTTTCTTT

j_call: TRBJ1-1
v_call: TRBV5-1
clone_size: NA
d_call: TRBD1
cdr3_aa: CASKFDRGSEAFF
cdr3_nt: TGCGCCAGCAAGTTTGACAGGGGGAGTGAAGCTTTCTTT

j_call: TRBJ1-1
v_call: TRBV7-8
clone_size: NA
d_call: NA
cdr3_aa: CASSLRSGQMNTEAFF
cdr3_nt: TGTGCCAGCAGCTTACGTTCCGGACAGATGAACACTGAAGCTTTCTTT

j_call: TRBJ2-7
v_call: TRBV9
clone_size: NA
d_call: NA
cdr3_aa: CASSVARQGFNEQYF
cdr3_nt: TGTGCCAGCAGCGTAGCAAGGCAGGGTTTCAACGAGCAGTACTTC

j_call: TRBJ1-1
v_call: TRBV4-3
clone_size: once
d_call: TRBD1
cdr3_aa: CASSQDRPGTGRNTEAFF
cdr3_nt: TGCGCCAGCAGCCAAGATCGCCCCGGGACAGGGAGAAACACTGAAGCTTTCTTT

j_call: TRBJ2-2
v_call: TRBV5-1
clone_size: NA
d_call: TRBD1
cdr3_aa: CASSSLGQGGYTGELFF
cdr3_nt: TGCGCCAGCAGCTCACTGGGACAGGGGGGCTACACCGGGGAGCTGTTTTTT

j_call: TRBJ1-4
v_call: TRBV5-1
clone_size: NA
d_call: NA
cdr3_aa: CASGAGTQGEKLFF
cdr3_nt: TGCGCCAGTGGGGCGGGCACGCAAGGTGAAAAACTGTTTTTT

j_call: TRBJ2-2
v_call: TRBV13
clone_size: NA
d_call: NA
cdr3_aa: CASSSRAQNTGELFF
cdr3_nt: TGTGCCAGCAGCTCCCGGGCCCAGAACACCGGGGAGCTGTTTTTT

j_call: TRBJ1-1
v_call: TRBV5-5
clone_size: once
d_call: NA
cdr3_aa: CASSGGAGRFEAFF
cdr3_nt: TGTGCCAGCAGCGGGGGGGCAGGGAGGTTTGAAGCTTTCTTT

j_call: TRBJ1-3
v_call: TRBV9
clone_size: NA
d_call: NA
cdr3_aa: CASSRDRVGNTIYF
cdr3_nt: TGTGCCAGCAGCCGGGACCGAGTTGGAAACACCATATATTTT

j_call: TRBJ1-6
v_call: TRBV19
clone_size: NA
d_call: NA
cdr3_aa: CASSPQGNTNSPLHF
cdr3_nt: TGTGCCAGTAGTCCACAGGGTAACACTAATTCACCCCTCCACTTT

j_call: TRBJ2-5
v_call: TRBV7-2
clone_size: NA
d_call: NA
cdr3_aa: CASSLEWGETQYF
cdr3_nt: TGTGCCAGCAGCTTAGAGTGGGGTGAGACCCAGTACTTC

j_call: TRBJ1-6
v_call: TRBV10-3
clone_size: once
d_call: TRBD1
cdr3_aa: CAIRDRALNNSPLHF
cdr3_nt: TGTGCCATCAGAGACAGGGCCTTGAATAATTCACCCCTCCACTTT

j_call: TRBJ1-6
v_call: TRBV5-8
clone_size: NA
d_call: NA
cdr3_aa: CASSLAGYNSPLHF
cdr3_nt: TGTGCCAGCAGCTTGGCAGGGTATAATTCACCCCTCCACTTT

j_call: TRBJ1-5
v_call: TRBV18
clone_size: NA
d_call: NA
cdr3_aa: CASSGDGGQPQHF
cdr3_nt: TGTGCCAGCTCTGGTGATGGCGGTCAGCCCCAGCATTTT

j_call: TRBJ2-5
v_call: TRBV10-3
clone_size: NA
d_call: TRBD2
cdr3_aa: CAIRASGGQETQYF
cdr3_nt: TGTGCCATCAGGGCTAGCGGGGGGCAAGAGACCCAGTACTTC

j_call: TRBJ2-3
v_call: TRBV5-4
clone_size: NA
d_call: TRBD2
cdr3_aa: CASSLGLAGGSTDTQYF
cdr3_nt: TGTGCCAGCAGCTTGGGACTAGCGGGAGGAAGCACAGATACGCAGTATTTT

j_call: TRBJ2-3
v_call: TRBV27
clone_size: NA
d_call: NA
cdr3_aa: CASSLSLGSDTQYF
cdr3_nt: TGTGCCAGCAGTTTATCTCTGGGGTCCGATACGCAGTATTTT

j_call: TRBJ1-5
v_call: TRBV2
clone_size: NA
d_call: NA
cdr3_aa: CASSGIVGGGNQPQHF
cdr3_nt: TGTGCCAGCAGTGGGATAGTAGGAGGGGGGAATCAGCCCCAGCATTTT

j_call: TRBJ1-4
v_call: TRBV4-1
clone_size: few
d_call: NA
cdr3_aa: CASSQGQGGVDEKLFF
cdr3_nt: TGCGCCAGCAGCCAAGGACAAGGGGGAGTTGACGAAAAACTGTTTTTT

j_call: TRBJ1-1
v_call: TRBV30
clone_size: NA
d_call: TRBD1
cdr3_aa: CAWWTGGITEAFF
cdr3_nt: TGTGCCTGGTGGACAGGGGGCATCACTGAAGCTTTCTTT

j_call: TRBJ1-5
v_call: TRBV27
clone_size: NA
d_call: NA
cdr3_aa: CASSDPNQPQHF
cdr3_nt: TGTGCCAGCAGCGACCCCAATCAGCCCCAGCATTTT

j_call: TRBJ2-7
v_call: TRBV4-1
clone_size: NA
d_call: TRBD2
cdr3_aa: CASTPAMGGGYEQYF
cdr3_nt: TGCGCCAGCACCCCGGCGATGGGGGGGGGCTACGAGCAGTACTTC

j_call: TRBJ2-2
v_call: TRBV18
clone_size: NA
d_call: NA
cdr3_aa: CASSPPSQGGELFF
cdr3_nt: TGTGCTAGCTCACCACCGAGCCAGGGCGGGGAGCTGTTTTTT

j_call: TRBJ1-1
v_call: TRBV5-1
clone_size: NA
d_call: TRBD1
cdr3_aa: CASSLTRTGPNTEAFF
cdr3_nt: TGCGCCAGCAGCCTGACAAGGACAGGACCGAACACTGAAGCTTTCTTT

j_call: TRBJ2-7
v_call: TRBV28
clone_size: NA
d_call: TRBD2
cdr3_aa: CASSTRTSNDEQYF
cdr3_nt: TGTGCCAGCAGTACCCGGACTAGCAACGACGAGCAGTACTTC

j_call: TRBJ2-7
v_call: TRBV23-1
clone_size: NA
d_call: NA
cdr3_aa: CASSQSPPRSAGNYEQYF
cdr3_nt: TGCGCCAGCAGTCAATCCCCACCGCGGTCAGCGGGTAATTACGAGCAGTACTTC

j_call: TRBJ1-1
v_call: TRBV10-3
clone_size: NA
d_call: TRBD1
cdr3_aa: CAISDGQEYTEAFF
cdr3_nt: TGTGCCATCAGTGATGGACAGGAATACACTGAAGCTTTCTTT

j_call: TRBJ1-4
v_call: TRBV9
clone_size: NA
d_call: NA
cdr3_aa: CASSVEGRGSEKLFF
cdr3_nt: TGTGCCAGCAGCGTAGAAGGCCGTGGAAGTGAAAAACTGTTTTTT

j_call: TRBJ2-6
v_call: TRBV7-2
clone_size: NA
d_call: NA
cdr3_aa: CASSSFSGANVLTF
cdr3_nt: TGTGCCAGCAGCTCATTCTCTGGGGCCAACGTCCTGACTTTC

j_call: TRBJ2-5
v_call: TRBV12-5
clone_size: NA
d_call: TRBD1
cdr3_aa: CASVSTGRGQRETQYF
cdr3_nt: TGTGCTAGTGTGAGCACTGGCAGGGGGCAACGAGAGACCCAGTACTTC

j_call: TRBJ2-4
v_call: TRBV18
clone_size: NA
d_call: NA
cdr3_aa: CASSPNQQGLAKNIQYF
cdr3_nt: TGTGCCAGCTCACCGAATCAACAGGGCTTGGCCAAAAACATTCAGTACTTC

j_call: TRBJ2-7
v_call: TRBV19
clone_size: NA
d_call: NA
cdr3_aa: CATGHRDFPYEQYF
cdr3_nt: TGTGCCACCGGCCACCGGGACTTTCCCTACGAGCAGTACTTC

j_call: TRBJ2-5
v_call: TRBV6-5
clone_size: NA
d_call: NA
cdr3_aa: CASSYRDGETQYF
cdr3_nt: TGTGCCAGCAGTTATCGGGACGGAGAGACCCAGTACTTC

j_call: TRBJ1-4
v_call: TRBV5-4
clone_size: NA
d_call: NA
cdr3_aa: CASSTQTDNEKLFF
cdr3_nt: TGTGCCAGCAGCACACAGACGGATAATGAAAAACTGTTTTTT

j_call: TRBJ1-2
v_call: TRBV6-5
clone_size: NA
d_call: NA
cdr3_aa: CASSQPGTRSYTF
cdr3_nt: TGTGCCAGCAGTCAACCCGGGACAAGGAGCTACACCTTC

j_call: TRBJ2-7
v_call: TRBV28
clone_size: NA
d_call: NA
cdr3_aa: CATLGQSSYEQYF
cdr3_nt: TGTGCCACCCTTGGACAGAGCTCCTACGAGCAGTACTTC

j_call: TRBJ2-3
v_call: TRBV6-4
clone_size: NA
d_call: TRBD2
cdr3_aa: CASRGGKSPDTQYF
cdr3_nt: TGTGCCAGCAGGGGGGGGAAAAGCCCAGATACGCAGTATTTT

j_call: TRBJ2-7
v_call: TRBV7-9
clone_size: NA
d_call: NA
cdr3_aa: CASSSPTETYEQYF
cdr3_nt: TGTGCCAGCAGCTCCCCGACTGAAACCTACGAGCAGTACTTC

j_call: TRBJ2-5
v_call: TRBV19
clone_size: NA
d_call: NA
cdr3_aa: CASSLTHRQETQYF
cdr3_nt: TGTGCCAGTAGTCTCACACACCGTCAAGAGACCCAGTACTTC

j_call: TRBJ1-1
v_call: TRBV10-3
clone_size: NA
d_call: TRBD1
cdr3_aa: CAISETGVGWTEAFF
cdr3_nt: TGTGCCATCAGTGAGACAGGGGTCGGATGGACTGAAGCTTTCTTT

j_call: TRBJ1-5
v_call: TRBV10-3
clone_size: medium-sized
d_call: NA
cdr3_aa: CAISETRAGQPQHF
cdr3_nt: TGTGCCATCAGTGAGACGAGGGCCGGCCAGCCCCAGCATTTT

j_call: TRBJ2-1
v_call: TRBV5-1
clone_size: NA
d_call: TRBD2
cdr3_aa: CASSLASGRKSSYNEQFF
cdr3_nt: TGCGCCAGCAGCTTGGCTAGCGGGAGGAAGAGCTCCTACAATGAGCAGTTCTTC